This T cell receptor beta chain was identified during a study of blood T cell repertoires in COVID-19. Whole-study context: Italy, Spain and the United States were the sources of the convalescent and acute COVID-19 samples. Sample material is recorded as cDNA or gDNA derived from T cells, B-cell-depleted T cells, or PBMCs.

Profiling relied on immunoSEQ multiplex PCR, and the TCRdb table lists in-frame clones only, not all of them. In the table there are around 97,000 clones, almost 85% of which are singletons. Germline values: CDR1 GTSNPN, CDR2 SVGIG (reference sequence). This CDR3 has 12 amino acids. Trimming shortened V by 4 bases and J by 0 bases, and 6 bases separated the two germline ends. The chain is built from TRBV30 and TRBJ1-2; D may be TRBD1 (6 bases). This receptor was obtained from a man aged 70 or older with acute or convalescent COVID-19. Source material: peripheral blood. The DNA for the CDR3 is TGTGCCTGGACAGGGGCTAACTATGGCTACACCTTC. This sequence encodes CAWTGANYGYTF.